These 7 T cell receptor beta chains came from one sample sequenced in a study of cytomegalovirus exposure and HLA in healthy donors. Both 60 Vbeta primers and 13 Jbeta primers went into the PCR. The data were produced by immunoSEQ multiplex PCR, yet TCRdb's version contains in-frame clones alone and is incomplete. Among roughly 160,000 clones listed, about four fifths were seen once. The specimen sequenced was PBMCs. Every receptor here comes from a male donor in good health and CMV-seropositive.

The chain uses TRBV7-9 and TRBJ2-7; D might be TRBD2 (5 bases). Germline loops: CDR1 SEHNR, CDR2 FQNEAQ (reference sequence). This CDR3 is 12 amino acids long. The V and J ends lost 5 bases and 6 bases respectively, with 11 bases between them. CDR3 region: CASSHGGLEQYF. Here the CDR3 DNA reads TGTGCCAGCAGCCATGGCGGGCTCGAGCAGTACTTC.

This chain uses TRBV18 with TRBJ2-2; 8 bases line up with TRBD1. With V trimmed by 3 bases and J by 4 bases, 1 base remained unmatched. CDR3 length equals 14 residues. Germline V lookup: CDR1 KGHSH, CDR2 LQKENI. This CDR3 reads CASSPTGATGELFF. The DNA of the CDR3 is TGTGCCAGCTCACCGACAGGGGCCACCGGGGAGCTGTTTTTT. Complete variable domain (other parts from reference TRBV18 and TRBJ2-2): NAGVMQNPRHLVRRRGQEARLRCSPMKGHSHVYWYRQLPEEGLKFMVYLQKENIIDESGMPKERFSAEFPKEGPSILRIQQVVRGDSAAYFCASSPTGATGELFFGEGSRLTVL.

This chain uses TRBV5-1 with TRBJ1-2; TRBD1 aligns across 7 bases. The length of the CDR3 is 13 residues. Germline V gene sequence: CDR1 SGHRS, CDR2 YFSETQ. Trimming removed 4 bases from V and 8 bases from J; junction bases left unmatched: 8. The CDR3 here is CASSPDRVEGYTF. CDR3 sequence (DNA): TGCGCCAGCAGCCCAGACAGGGTAGAAGGCTACACCTTC.

The CDR3 region is CASSLSFSYNEQFF. The CDR3 bases are TGTGCCAGCAGCTTGAGCTTCTCCTACAATGAGCAGTTCTTC. J is TRBJ2-1 and V is TRBV5-8, with no clear D. The CDR3 runs 14 residues. V was shortened by 1 base and J by 0 bases, with 5 bases between the two germline ends. Germline V CDR1 and CDR2: SGHTS, YDEGEE.

The chain carries TRBV9 and TRBJ2-1; the match to TRBD1 covers 9 bases. The CDR3 has 12 amino acids. V lost 3 bases, J lost 13 bases, and 5 bases stayed unmatched. Germline-derived CDR1 and CDR2 are SGDLS and YYNGEE. The DNA for the CDR3 is TGTGCCAGCAGCGACCGGGACAGGGACCAGTTCTTC. Translating gives CASSDRDRDQFF.

In its sample, this clone was seen once. The J gene is TRBJ1-4, the V gene TRBV19, with TRBD1 matching over 9 bases. The CDR3 length is 16 residues. CDR1 is LNHDA and CDR2 is SQIVND in the germline V gene (reference sequence). The ends lost 1 base at V and 3 bases at J; junction bases unmatched: 3. CDR3: CASSIAGTGSNEKLFF. DNA of the CDR3: TGTGCCAGTAGTATAGCCGGGACAGGGTCTAATGAAAAACTGTTTTTT.

The V call is TRBV5-4, the J call TRBJ1-5; 9 bases match TRBD1. V shed 1 base, J shed 3 bases, and the junction held 11 bases outside the gene matches. Germline lookup yields CDR1 SGHNT and CDR2 YYREEE (reference sequence). This CDR3 comprises 18 residues. The CDR3 spells CASSLIPRDRVSNQPQHF. CDR3 in DNA: TGTGCCAGCAGCTTGATTCCCCGGGACAGGGTCTCCAATCAGCCCCAGCATTTT.